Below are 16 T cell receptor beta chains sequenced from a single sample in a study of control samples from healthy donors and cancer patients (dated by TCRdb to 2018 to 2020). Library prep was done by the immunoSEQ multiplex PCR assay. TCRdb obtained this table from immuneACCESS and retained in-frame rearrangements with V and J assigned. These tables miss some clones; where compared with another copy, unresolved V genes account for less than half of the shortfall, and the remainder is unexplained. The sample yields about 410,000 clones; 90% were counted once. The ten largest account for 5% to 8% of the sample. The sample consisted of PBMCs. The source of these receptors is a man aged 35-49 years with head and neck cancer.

In DNA form, the CDR3 reads TGTGCCAGCAGCCCCTTACTAGCGGGGTTCCAAGAGACCCAGTACTTC. It yields the protein CASSPLLAGFQETQYF. This chain uses TRBV7-6 with TRBJ2-5; TRBD2 matches 10 bases. In germline, CDR1 is SGHVS, CDR2 FNYEAQ. V shed 5 bases and J 1 base; nucleotides not matched to a gene: 7. CDR3 length equals 16 residues.

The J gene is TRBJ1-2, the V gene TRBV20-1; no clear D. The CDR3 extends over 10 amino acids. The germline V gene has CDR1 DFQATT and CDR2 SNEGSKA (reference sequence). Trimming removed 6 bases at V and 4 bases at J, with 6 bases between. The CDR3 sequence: CSASIYGYTF. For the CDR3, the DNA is TGCAGTGCATCCATCTATGGCTACACCTTC.

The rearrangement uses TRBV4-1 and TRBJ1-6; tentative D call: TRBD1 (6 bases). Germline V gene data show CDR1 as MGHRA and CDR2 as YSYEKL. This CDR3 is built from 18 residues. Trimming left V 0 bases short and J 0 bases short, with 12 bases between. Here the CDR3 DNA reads TGCGCCAGCAGCCAAGAAAGGGGGAGGAGCTCCTATAATTCACCCCTCCACTTT. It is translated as CASSQERGRSSYNSPLHF.

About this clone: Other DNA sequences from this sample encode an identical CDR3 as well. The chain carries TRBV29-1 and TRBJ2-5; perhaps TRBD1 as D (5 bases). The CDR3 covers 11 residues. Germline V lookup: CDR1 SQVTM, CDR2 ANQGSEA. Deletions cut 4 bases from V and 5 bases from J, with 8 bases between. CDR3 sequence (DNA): TGCAGCGTTGGGGGCGTCGAGACCCAGTACTTC. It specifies CSVGGVETQYF.

The CDR3 here is CASSHRDSSGSPLHF. The CDR3 bases are TGTGCCAGCAGCCACCGGGACAGTTCAGGTTCACCCCTCCACTTT. This chain uses TRBV14 with TRBJ1-6; TRBD1 matches at 7 bases. After removal of 3 bases from V and 9 bases from J, the junction contained 8 bases not matched to a gene. This CDR3 contains 15 residues. CDR1 is SGHDN and CDR2 is FVKESK in the germline V gene.

CDR3 amino acids: CASFMSGRASTDTQYF. In DNA, the CDR3 is TGTGCCAGTTTCATGTCGGGGCGAGCTAGCACAGATACGCAGTATTTT. The chain employs TRBV28 and TRBJ2-3; perhaps D is TRBD1 or TRBD2 (5 bases each). The CDR3 covers 16 residues. V gave up 9 bases and J gave up 0 bases, with 19 bases separating them. Germline V CDR1 and CDR2: MDHEN, SYDVKM.

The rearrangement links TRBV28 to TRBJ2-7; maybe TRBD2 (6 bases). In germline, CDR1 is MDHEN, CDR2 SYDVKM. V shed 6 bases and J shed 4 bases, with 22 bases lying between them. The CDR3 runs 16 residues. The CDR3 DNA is TGTGCCAGCAGGCGGGGTGGAGGGCTAGCCGAGTACGAGCAGTACTTC. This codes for CASRRGGGLAEYEQYF.

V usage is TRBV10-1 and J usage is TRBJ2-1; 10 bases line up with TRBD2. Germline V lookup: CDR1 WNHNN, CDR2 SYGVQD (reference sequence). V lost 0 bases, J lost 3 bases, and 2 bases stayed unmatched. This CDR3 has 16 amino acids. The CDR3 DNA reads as TGCGCCAGCAGTGAGTCGCTAGCGGGGGTCTACAATGAGCAGTTCTTC. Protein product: CASSESLAGVYNEQFF.

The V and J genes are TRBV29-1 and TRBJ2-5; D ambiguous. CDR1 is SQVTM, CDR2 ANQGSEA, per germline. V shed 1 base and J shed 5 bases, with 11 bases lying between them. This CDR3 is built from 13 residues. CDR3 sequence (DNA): TGCAGCGTTGAAGGCTACCCCGGGGAGACCCAGTACTTC. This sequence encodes CSVEGYPGETQYF.

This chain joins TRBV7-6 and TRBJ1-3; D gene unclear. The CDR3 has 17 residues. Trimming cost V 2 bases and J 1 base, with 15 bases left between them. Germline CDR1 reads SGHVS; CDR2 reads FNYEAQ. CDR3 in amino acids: CASSLKPSTGSGNTIYF. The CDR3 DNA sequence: TGTGCCAGCAGCTTAAAGCCCTCAACGGGATCTGGAAACACCATATATTTT.

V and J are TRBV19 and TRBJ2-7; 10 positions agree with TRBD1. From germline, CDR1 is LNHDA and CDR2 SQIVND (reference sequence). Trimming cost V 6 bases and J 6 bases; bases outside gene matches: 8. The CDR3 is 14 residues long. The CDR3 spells CASSRDRGRGEQYF. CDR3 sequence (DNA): TGTGCCAGTAGCCGAGACAGGGGGCGAGGCGAGCAGTACTTC.

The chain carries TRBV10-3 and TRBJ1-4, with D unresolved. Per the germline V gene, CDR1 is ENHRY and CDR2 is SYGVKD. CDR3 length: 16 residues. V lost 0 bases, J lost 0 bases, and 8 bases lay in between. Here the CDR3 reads CAISESAGATNEKLFF. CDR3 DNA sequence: TGTGCCATCAGTGAGTCCGCAGGAGCAACTAATGAAAAACTGTTTTTT.

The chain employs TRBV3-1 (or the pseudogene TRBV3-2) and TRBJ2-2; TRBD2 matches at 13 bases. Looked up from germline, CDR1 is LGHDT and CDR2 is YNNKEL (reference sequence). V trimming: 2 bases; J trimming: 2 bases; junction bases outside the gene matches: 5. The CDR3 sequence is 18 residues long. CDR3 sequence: CASSQPTSGGPNTGELFF. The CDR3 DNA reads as TGTGCCAGCAGCCAACCGACTAGCGGGGGGCCTAACACCGGGGAGCTGTTTTTT.

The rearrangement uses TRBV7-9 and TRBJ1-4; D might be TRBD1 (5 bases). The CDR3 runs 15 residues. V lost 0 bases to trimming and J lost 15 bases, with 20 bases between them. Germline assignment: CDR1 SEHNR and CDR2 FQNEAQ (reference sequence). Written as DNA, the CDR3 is TGTGCCAGCAGCTTAGCGCTGGTTACAGGCCCATTTTTGTTTTTT. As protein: CASSLALVTGPFLFF.

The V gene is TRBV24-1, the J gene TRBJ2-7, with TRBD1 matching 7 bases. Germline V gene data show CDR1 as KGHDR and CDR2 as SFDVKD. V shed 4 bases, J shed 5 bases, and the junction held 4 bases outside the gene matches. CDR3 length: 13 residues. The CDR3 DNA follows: TGTGCCACCAGTGACCCAGACAGGGACGAGCAGTACTTC. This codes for CATSDPDRDEQYF.

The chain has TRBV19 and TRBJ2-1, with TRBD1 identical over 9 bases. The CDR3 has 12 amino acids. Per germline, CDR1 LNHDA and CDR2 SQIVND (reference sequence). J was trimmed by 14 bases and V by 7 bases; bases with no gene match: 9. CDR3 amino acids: CASNPGQGSEFF. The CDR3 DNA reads TGTGCCAGTAACCCGGGACAGGGTAGCGAGTTCTTC.